A selection of T cell receptor beta chains follows, all from one sample in a study of T cells in Graves' hyperthyroidism and ophthalmopathy. MiXCR was run by TCRdb on the multiplex PCR reads, yielding one entry per CDR3 protein. Of about 96,000 distinct CDR3 sequences in the sample, 51% were seen once. The sequencing input was blood. Receptor source: a woman aged 40 to 50 with Graves' hyperthyroidism. CDR3s leave out the opening cysteine and the closing phenylalanine or tryptophan. Clone size is stated in some rows and not others, as once, few, many or a class when expanded.

CDR3aa: ASSLSQGWGGYT; j_gene: TRBJ1-2; abundance: many; v_gene: TRBV7-9
CDR3aa: ASRGDRSSGANVLT; j_gene: TRBJ2-6; abundance: once; v_gene: TRBV9
CDR3aa: ASKTPYEGWDTEAF; j_gene: TRBJ1-1; abundance: NA; v_gene: TRBV6-1
CDR3aa: ASSFLSGRGYPYEQY; j_gene: TRBJ2-7; abundance: NA; v_gene: TRBV2
CDR3aa: SDDSGGLGYGYT; j_gene: TRBJ1-2; abundance: NA; v_gene: TRBV29-1
CDR3aa: ASRTGTEHTEAF; j_gene: TRBJ1-1; abundance: NA; v_gene: TRBV19
CDR3aa: APNRGPYEQY; j_gene: TRBJ2-7; abundance: NA; v_gene: TRBV9
CDR3aa: ASSLRDGTDTQY; j_gene: TRBJ2-3; abundance: many; v_gene: TRBV5-4
CDR3aa: ASSRAGTGGGQPQH; j_gene: TRBJ1-5; abundance: NA; v_gene: TRBV19
CDR3aa: ASSLVMGAKDSYEQY; j_gene: TRBJ2-7; abundance: many; v_gene: TRBV5-1
CDR3aa: SVATAGGSEKLF; j_gene: TRBJ1-4; abundance: many; v_gene: TRBV20-1
CDR3aa: AISDRDRGLNTQY; j_gene: TRBJ2-3; abundance: NA; v_gene: TRBV10-3
CDR3aa: ASSGGTDSGNTIY; j_gene: TRBJ1-3; abundance: many; v_gene: TRBV2
CDR3aa: ASSSGTGTASGTQY; j_gene: TRBJ2-5; abundance: once; v_gene: TRBV5-4
CDR3aa: ASSGLAGIEQY; j_gene: TRBJ2-7; abundance: many; v_gene: TRBV19
CDR3aa: SVRDYEQY; j_gene: TRBJ2-7; abundance: many; v_gene: TRBV29-1
CDR3aa: ASSRSGGGYGYT; j_gene: TRBJ1-2; abundance: many; v_gene: TRBV7-6
CDR3aa: SVQQGQSEAF; j_gene: TRBJ1-1; abundance: many; v_gene: TRBV29-1
CDR3aa: ASSRPGGSSGSYEQY; j_gene: TRBJ2-7; abundance: few; v_gene: TRBV7-2
CDR3aa: SAGSLAGGRYEQF; j_gene: TRBJ2-1; abundance: NA; v_gene: TRBV29-1
CDR3aa: SVEGGHDFLAEAF; j_gene: TRBJ1-1; abundance: many; v_gene: TRBV29-1
CDR3aa: ASSSVGVNYGYT; j_gene: TRBJ1-2; abundance: many; v_gene: TRBV5-8
CDR3aa: ASSFVDGYT; j_gene: TRBJ1-2; abundance: NA; v_gene: TRBV7-3
CDR3aa: ASSLHMGGTGELF; j_gene: TRBJ2-2; abundance: many; v_gene: TRBV7-2
CDR3aa: ASSPRTSGTQETQY; j_gene: TRBJ2-5; abundance: many; v_gene: TRBV9
CDR3aa: ASSPGTSGFAYEQY; j_gene: TRBJ2-7; abundance: NA; v_gene: TRBV7-4
CDR3aa: ATSRGRNTEAF; j_gene: TRBJ1-1; abundance: NA; v_gene: TRBV15
CDR3aa: ASSLGTGGQPQH; j_gene: TRBJ1-5; abundance: many; v_gene: TRBV5-1
CDR3aa: SAQGQGGSEQY; j_gene: TRBJ2-7; abundance: many; v_gene: TRBV20-1
CDR3aa: ASSGPGAQPQH; j_gene: TRBJ1-5; abundance: NA; v_gene: TRBV7-8
CDR3aa: ASKRAGAQAEAF; j_gene: TRBJ1-1; abundance: many; v_gene: TRBV7-2
CDR3aa: ATSSQVSSNQPQH; j_gene: TRBJ1-5; abundance: NA; v_gene: TRBV15
CDR3aa: SVTYWGGTEAF; j_gene: TRBJ1-1; abundance: many; v_gene: TRBV29-1
CDR3aa: AINRQGGDTEAF; j_gene: TRBJ1-1; abundance: NA; v_gene: TRBV10-3
CDR3aa: ATSRAGGRIYTQY; j_gene: TRBJ2-3; abundance: many; v_gene: TRBV15
CDR3aa: ASSLHVTNTEAF; j_gene: TRBJ1-1; abundance: NA; v_gene: TRBV5-6
CDR3aa: ASSQGWTEAF; j_gene: TRBJ1-1; abundance: many; v_gene: TRBV9
CDR3aa: ASAQPGGGNYGYT; j_gene: TRBJ1-2; abundance: NA; v_gene: TRBV7-2
CDR3aa: ASSEQEGTQY; j_gene: TRBJ2-5; abundance: NA; v_gene: TRBV2
CDR3aa: ASSSPRLGGTNQPLH; j_gene: TRBJ1-5; abundance: NA; v_gene: TRBV6-6
CDR3aa: AISRDAGELF; j_gene: TRBJ2-2; abundance: many; v_gene: TRBV10-3